This entry lists 8 T cell receptor beta chains sequenced from one sample in a study of regulatory T cells in long-lasting Graves disease. Time point in this sample: newly diagnosed GD, antithyroid drugs for less than 3 months. After RNA was extracted from PBMCs, the TCR library was made from it. TCR beta libraries were built with iRepertoire HTBI primers and Arm-PCR of CDR3 regions. TCRdb reanalysed the multiplex PCR reads using MiXCR and keeps one entry per CDR3 protein. Of 400,000 to 500,000 distinct CDR3 sequences in the sample, approximately 14% were seen once. In addition, the sample was reused for a study of T cells in Graves' hyperthyroidism and ophthalmopathy.

Material: peripheral blood mononuclear cells (PBMCs), obtained at new diagnosis, from a patient treated with antithyroid drugs. Source of these receptors: a woman in her forties or fifties with Graves disease.

In its sample, this clonotype was seen many times. J is TRBJ1-5 and V is TRBV6-1, with TRBD1 as a possible D gene (5 bases). V lost 4 bases and J 4 bases, leaving 11 bases between the germline ends. The germline CDR1 and CDR2 sequences are MNHNS and SASEGT. There are 14 residues in the CDR3. The DNA of the CDR3 is TGTGCCAGCAGTGCGGGGGTAGAAAATCAGCCCCAGCATTTT. Protein product: CASSAGVENQPQHF.

The chain couples TRBV19 to TRBJ1-5; 10 bases agree with TRBD1. With V trimmed by 6 bases and J by 2 bases, 4 bases remained unmatched. The CDR3 is 15 amino acids. The V gene's germline CDR1 is LNHDA and CDR2 SQIVND (reference sequence). Here the CDR3 DNA reads TGTGCCAGTAGGGACAGGGGGTACGGCAATCAGCCCCAGCATTTT. It is translated as CASRDRGYGNQPQHF.

In its sample, this clonotype was seen a few times. The chain recombines TRBV5-1 with TRBJ2-1; 7 bases map to TRBD2. The CDR3 loop spans 15 amino acids. Germline loops: CDR1 SGHRS, CDR2 YFSETQ. The ends lost 0 bases at V and 10 bases at J; junction bases unmatched: 10. The CDR3 is CASSLVGGRGEEQFF. CDR3 in DNA: TGCGCCAGCAGCTTGGTGGGCGGGAGAGGAGAAGAGCAGTTCTTC.

This clonotype was counted only a few times. Here the CDR3 reads CASSLASTGVYNEQFF. The CDR3 DNA reads TGTGCCAGCAGCTTAGCCTCGACAGGGGTTTACAATGAGCAGTTCTTC. This rearrangement joins TRBV7-2 to TRBJ2-1, with 8 bases aligning to TRBD1. The J segment lost 4 bases and the V segment lost 0 bases, leaving 5 bases of the junction unmatched. CDR1 and CDR2 from the germline V gene are SGHTA and FQGNSA. There are 16 residues in the CDR3. The variable domain in full, completed from reference TRBV7-2 and TRBJ2-1, reads GAGVSQSPSNKVTEKGKDVELRCDPISGHTALYWYRQSLGQGLEFLIYFQGNSAPDKSGLPSDRFSAERTGGSVSTLTIQRTQQEDSAVYLCASSLASTGVYNEQFFGPGTRLTVL.

This clonotype came up many times. V is TRBV29-1 and J is TRBJ2-3; TRBD2 matches 8 bases. V lost 2 bases and J lost 1; bases outside the gene matches: 11. This CDR3 is built from 17 residues. Germline V gene data show CDR1 as SQVTM and CDR2 as ANQGSEA. The CDR3 nucleotides read TGCAGCGTTGAACCTATAGCGGGAAGACGGGGCACAGATACGCAGTATTTT. Its protein product is CSVEPIAGRRGTDTQYF.

The chain combines TRBV7-2 with TRBJ2-4, with D unclear. Between the trimmed V and J ends, which lost 5 bases and 0 bases, there was a span of 17 bases. In germline, CDR1 is SGHTA, CDR2 FQGNSA. This CDR3 spans 17 amino acids. CDR3 nucleotides: TGTGCCAGCAGCACTCTAGGACGGCGGCTAGCCAAAAACATTCAGTACTTC. Its translation: CASSTLGRRLAKNIQYF.

This clonotype was recorded at least ten times. The chain links TRBV2 to TRBJ2-3; 14 nucleotides match TRBD2. Germline V lookup: CDR1 SNHLY, CDR2 FYNNEI. The CDR3 is 14 amino acids. The V segment lost 6 bases and the J segment 5 bases; nucleotides outside the gene matches: 1. The CDR3: CASRGLAGEDTQYF. DNA of the CDR3: TGTGCCAGCAGGGGACTAGCGGGAGAAGATACGCAGTATTTT. Drawing the rest from reference TRBV2 and TRBJ2-3, the complete variable domain is EPEVTQTPSHQVTQMGQEVILRCVPISNHLYFYWYRQILGQKVEFLVSFYNNEISEKSEIFDDQFSVERPDGSNFTLKIRSTKLEDSAMYFCASRGLAGEDTQYFGPGTRLTVL.

This clonotype was recorded many times. The chain joins TRBV7-9 to TRBJ2-5, with a weak D call TRBD2 (6 bases). The CDR3 consists of 15 residues. Germline lookup yields CDR1 SEHNR and CDR2 FQNEAQ (reference sequence). The V end lost 4 bases, the J end lost 9 bases, and 21 bases lay between the germline ends. The CDR3 DNA sequence: TGTGCCAGCAGCTCCACTAGCCAGGGTCGGAGACCCCAGTACTTC. Translating it yields CASSSTSQGRRPQYF.